What follows is one T cell receptor (beta chain) and its context. Its antigen is still unknown. Sequencing used immunoSEQ multiplex PCR; TCRdb keeps in-frame clones, though not all of them. The sample includes 150,000 to 200,000 clones, over 85% of them seen just once. This record belongs to a study of T cell responses to AZD1222 COVID-19 vaccine. In the study overall: It was second doses at about 4 or about 12 weeks that were pooled.

General study findings and limits: All repertoire sampling was performed exclusively after the peak T cell response. It should be noted that donors were predominantly white British and more often female, and clonal diversity was possibly underestimated. The study identified only six AZD1222 recipients as seropositive at baseline.

Trimming stripped 6 bases from V and 4 bases from J, with 19 bases between. Per germline, CDR1 SGHRS and CDR2 YFSETQ. The CDR3 is made up of 15 amino acids. This material consisted of peripheral blood, taken on day 0 of AZD1222 vaccination. The chain joins TRBV5-1 to TRBJ1-2, with unresolved D. This receptor was identified in an adult in good health. The CDR3 here is CASTLTAAASYGYTF. In DNA form, the CDR3 reads TGCGCCAGCACCCTCACGGCAGCAGCTAGCTATGGCTACACCTTC.